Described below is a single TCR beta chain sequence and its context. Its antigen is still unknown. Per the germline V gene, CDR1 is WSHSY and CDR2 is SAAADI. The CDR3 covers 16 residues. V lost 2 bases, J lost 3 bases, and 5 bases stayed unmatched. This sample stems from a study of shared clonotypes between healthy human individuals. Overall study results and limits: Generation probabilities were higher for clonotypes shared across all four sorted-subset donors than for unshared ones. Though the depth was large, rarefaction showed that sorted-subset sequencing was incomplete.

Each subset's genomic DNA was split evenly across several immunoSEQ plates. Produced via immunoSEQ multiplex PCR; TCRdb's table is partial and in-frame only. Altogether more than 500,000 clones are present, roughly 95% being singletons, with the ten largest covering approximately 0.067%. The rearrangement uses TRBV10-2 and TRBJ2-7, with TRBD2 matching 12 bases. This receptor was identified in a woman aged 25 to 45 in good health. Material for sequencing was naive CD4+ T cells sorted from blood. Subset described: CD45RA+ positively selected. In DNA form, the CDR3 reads TGCGCCAGCAGTGAGGATCCGGGACTAGCGGGCTACGAGCAGTACTTC. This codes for CASSEDPGLAGYEQYF.